The 26 T cell receptor beta chains below all came from one sample that was sequenced in a study of cytomegalovirus exposure and HLA in healthy donors. 60 Vbeta and 13 Jbeta primers were used in PCR. Sequencing used immunoSEQ multiplex PCR; TCRdb keeps in-frame clones, though not all of them. The sample includes 80,000 to 100,000 clones, under 85% of them seen just once. Sequencing input: PBMCs. The receptors shown here come from a female donor in good health and CMV-seropositive.

The rearrangement joins TRBV4-1 to TRBJ2-7, with TRBD2 matching over 9 bases. The J segment lost 0 bases and the V segment lost 0 bases, leaving 12 bases of the junction unmatched. Germline CDR1 and CDR2: MGHRA and YSYEKL. The length of the CDR3 is 19 residues. CDR3: CASSQEGGAGREGSYEQYF. The CDR3 DNA reads as TGCGCCAGCAGCCAAGAGGGAGGGGCAGGGCGGGAGGGCTCCTACGAGCAGTACTTC.

CDR3 amino acids: CASSDFVTGSYEQYF. The CDR3 DNA sequence: TGCGCCAGCAGTGATTTTGTGACTGGGTCCTACGAGCAGTACTTC. The V gene is TRBV10-1, the J gene TRBJ2-7; D is unclear. The CDR3 has 15 amino acids. V was shortened by 3 bases and J by 1 base, with 13 bases between the two germline ends. The germline V gene encodes CDR1 WNHNN and CDR2 SYGVQD (reference sequence).

The J gene is TRBJ1-1, the V gene TRBV5-1; TRBD1 agrees at 9 bases. The CDR3 length is 18 residues. Germline CDR1 is SGHRS and CDR2 is YFSETQ. V shed 0 bases, J shed 2 bases, and the junction held 11 bases outside the gene matches. The CDR3 is CASSLVSGTGRVNTEAFF. The CDR3 region has the DNA TGCGCCAGCAGCTTGGTATCCGGGACAGGGAGAGTAAACACTGAAGCTTTCTTT.

This clone was detected once. The J gene is TRBJ2-1, the V gene TRBV6-5; 11 bases line up with TRBD2. The CDR3 spans 16 residues. Germline V lookup: CDR1 MNHEY, CDR2 SVGAGI. With 0 bases clipped from V and 6 bases from J, the junction kept 4 bases outside the gene matches. CDR3: CASSYSIGLAGNEQFF. CDR3 bases: TGTGCCAGCAGTTACTCGATAGGACTAGCGGGCAATGAGCAGTTCTTC.

The genes are TRBV19 and TRBJ2-7, with TRBD2 as a possible D gene (7 bases). The CDR3 is 15 amino acids. CDR1 and CDR2 from the germline V gene are LNHDA and SQIVND (reference sequence). The germline V and J ends were trimmed by 3 bases and 5 bases, with 17 bases remaining between them. The CDR3 spells CASSIDRGAGDEQYF. The CDR3 bases are TGTGCCAGTAGTATTGATCGGGGGGCCGGGGACGAGCAGTACTTC.

The chain employs TRBV5-6 and TRBJ2-7, with unresolved D. Germline CDR1 is SGHDT and CDR2 is YYEEEE. CDR3 length equals 12 residues. Trimming cost V 1 base and J 3 bases, with 5 bases left between them. CDR3 coding DNA: TGTGCCAGCAGCTTGTTACTCTACGAGCAGTACTTC. Translation gives CASSLLLYEQYF.

The CDR3 spells CASSIQGDGYTF. CDR3 coding DNA: TGTGCCAGTAGTATACAGGGCGATGGCTACACCTTC. The chain recombines TRBV19 with TRBJ1-2; D may be TRBD1 (5 bases). The length of the CDR3 is 12 residues. Trimming shortened V by 2 bases and J by 6 bases, and 7 bases separated the two germline ends. CDR1 is LNHDA, CDR2 SQIVND, per germline (reference sequence).

Here the CDR3 DNA reads TGCGCCAGCAGCCTCACGCGGGCAGACTCTGGAAACACCATATATTTT. Its translation: CASSLTRADSGNTIYF. V gene TRBV4-1 combines with J gene TRBJ1-3; the D is unclear. This CDR3 has 16 residues. Trimming shortened V by 4 bases and J by 0 bases, and 13 bases separated the two germline ends. Germline values: CDR1 MGHRA, CDR2 YSYEKL.

Regarding this clone: Compared with germline, one end of the junction differs, possibly owing to a read error. The rearrangement uses TRBV7-7 and TRBJ1-1; D is undetermined. The germline gives CDR1 SSHAT, CDR2 FNYEAQ (reference sequence). The CDR3 runs to 13 residues. CDR3 sequence: CASSLARNTEAFF. As DNA, the CDR3 is TGTGCTAGCAGCTTAGCTCGTAACACTGAAGCTTTCTTT.

The rearrangement joins TRBV9 to TRBJ2-3; unclear D gene. Looked up from germline, CDR1 is SGDLS and CDR2 is YYNGEE. V was trimmed by 0 bases and J by 5 bases, leaving 19 bases between them. This CDR3 spans 17 amino acids. Here the CDR3 DNA reads TGTGCCAGCAGCGTAGACCCCCCCGGGTTAGTTCGAGATACGCAGTATTTT. This sequence encodes CASSVDPPGLVRDTQYF.

The CDR3: CASSVAATGNHEQYF. CDR3 nucleotides: TGTGCCAGCAGCGTAGCGGCGACAGGCAACCACGAGCAGTACTTC. This rearrangement joins TRBV9 to TRBJ2-7; maybe TRBD1 (6 bases). Trimming shortened V by 0 bases and J by 5 bases, and 15 bases separated the two germline ends. Germline V gene lookup returns CDR1 SGDLS and CDR2 YYNGEE. CDR3 length: 15 amino acids.

This chain connects TRBV5-1 to TRBJ2-5, with 8 bases matching TRBD2. The CDR3 has 12 residues. Germline CDR1 SGHRS, CDR2 YFSETQ. After removal of 7 bases from V and 4 bases from J, the junction contained 3 bases not matched to a gene. The CDR3 spells CASGLASETQYF. In DNA, the CDR3 is TGCGCCAGCGGACTAGCCTCAGAGACCCAGTACTTC.

The gene calls are TRBV29-1 and TRBJ2-2, with TRBD2 matching over 7 bases. Looked up from germline, CDR1 is SQVTM and CDR2 is ANQGSEA. The CDR3 is 14 amino acids. V lost 6 bases and J lost 2; bases outside the gene matches: 6. CDR3 amino acids: CSVPREGNTGELFF. CDR3 in DNA: TGCAGCGTACCCAGGGAGGGTAACACCGGGGAGCTGTTTTTT.

The chain has TRBV6-5 and TRBJ1-4, with a possible D match to TRBD1 (5 bases). Germline CDR1 reads MNHEY; CDR2 reads SVGAGI. Deletions cut 2 bases from V and 2 bases from J, with 12 bases between. This CDR3 contains 16 residues. The CDR3 DNA is TGTGCCAGCAGTTACACCAGGGTGGCTACTAATGAAAAACTGTTTTTT. Amino acids: CASSYTRVATNEKLFF.

The chain is built from TRBV5-6 and TRBJ1-1; unclear D gene. The CDR3 length is 13 residues. Trimming cost V 4 bases and J 10 bases, with 17 bases left between them. Germline V gene sequence: CDR1 SGHDT, CDR2 YYEEEE. The CDR3 sequence is CASSHLEALPAFF. CDR3 coding DNA: TGTGCCAGCAGCCATCTCGAGGCCCTGCCAGCTTTCTTT.

This chain links TRBV6-5 with TRBJ1-2; 9 bases match TRBD1. The V segment lost 0 bases and the J segment 8 bases; nucleotides outside the gene matches: 4. Germline V gene lookup returns CDR1 MNHEY and CDR2 SVGAGI. The CDR3 has 14 amino acids. The CDR3 here is CASSYSGTGKGYTF. The CDR3 DNA is TGTGCCAGCAGTTACTCGGGGACAGGGAAAGGCTACACCTTC.

This rearrangement joins TRBV6-5 to TRBJ1-2; tentative D call: TRBD1 (5 bases). V lost 7 bases and J 7 bases, leaving 19 bases between the germline ends. This CDR3 has 14 residues. Germline values: CDR1 MNHEY, CDR2 SVGAGI. Written as DNA, the CDR3 is TGTGCCAGCACCCGGACAAGCCTTTCTGCTGGCTACACCTTC. Translated, it gives CASTRTSLSAGYTF.

J is TRBJ2-1 and V is TRBV30; a weak D match, TRBD2 (5 bases). V lost 3 bases and J lost 0, with 15 bases in between. The CDR3 runs 16 residues. Germline lookup yields CDR1 GTSNPN and CDR2 SVGIG (reference sequence). CDR3 amino acids: CAWRNPLGSSYNEQFF. CDR3 DNA: TGTGCCTGGAGGAACCCATTGGGGAGCTCCTACAATGAGCAGTTCTTC.

This chain joins TRBV28 and TRBJ1-4; no reliable D call. V shed 3 bases and J shed 8 bases, with 13 bases lying between them. The CDR3 consists of 14 residues. Per germline, CDR1 MDHEN and CDR2 SYDVKM. CDR3 in DNA: TGTGCCAGCAGTTTTGTCGGGGTTTACGAAAAACTGTTTTTT. Its translation is CASSFVGVYEKLFF.

The CDR3 DNA reads TGCGCCAGCAGCCAAGATGGGCGGGAACTGTTTTTT. As protein: CASSQDGRELFF. This sequence joins TRBV4-1 and TRBJ1-4; D remains ambiguous. From germline, CDR1 is MGHRA and CDR2 YSYEKL. Trimming removed 0 bases at V and 12 bases at J, with 8 bases between. The CDR3 spans 12 residues.

This clone has just one count. The CDR3 region is CASRYRQTSAYEQYF. CDR3 coding DNA: TGTGCCAGCAGGTACAGACAGACGTCCGCCTACGAGCAGTACTTC. The gene calls are TRBV28 and TRBJ2-7; the D gene is possibly TRBD1 (5 bases). Trimming took 6 bases from V and 2 from J, leaving 17 bases between them. Germline V gives CDR1 MDHEN, CDR2 SYDVKM. The length of the CDR3 is 15 residues.

The V call is TRBV10-3, the J call TRBJ2-3, with 10 bases that match TRBD1. Germline CDR1 reads ENHRY; CDR2 reads SYGVKD. This CDR3 contains 16 residues. The V gene end was trimmed by 8 bases and the J gene end by 1 base; junction bases not matched to a gene: 9. The CDR3 nucleotides are TGTGCCATCGGTTTAACCGGGACAGGGGGCACAGATACGCAGTATTTT. It codes for CAIGLTGTGGTDTQYF.

This chain links TRBV6-1 with TRBJ2-5; TRBD2 agrees at 7 bases. The CDR3 is 15 residues long. In germline, CDR1 is MNHNS, CDR2 SASEGT. Trimming removed 7 bases from V and 2 bases from J; junction bases left unmatched: 10. CDR3 loop: CASIIPSGEQETQYF. CDR3 in DNA: TGTGCCAGCATTATACCCAGCGGGGAACAAGAGACCCAGTACTTC.

The genes are TRBV6-5 and TRBJ2-7; 9 bases are a match to TRBD2. V shed 2 bases, J shed 6 bases, and the junction held 5 bases outside the gene matches. The CDR3 length is 14 residues. Germline CDR1 and CDR2: MNHEY and SVGAGI. The CDR3 DNA follows: TGTGCCAGCAGTTACCCGGGACTAGCCGGCGAGCAGTACTTC. Protein product: CASSYPGLAGEQYF.

This clone was seen only once. This sample includes further DNA sequences coding for the same CDR3. The V and J genes are TRBV5-1 and TRBJ2-3; 8 bases fit TRBD2. J lost 2 bases, V lost 4 bases, and 9 bases had no gene match. Looked up from germline, CDR1 is SGHRS and CDR2 is YFSETQ. The CDR3 length is 16 residues. The CDR3 loop reads CASSHSGGTYTDTQYF. In DNA form, the CDR3 reads TGCGCCAGCAGCCACTCGGGGGGGACGTACACAGATACGCAGTATTTT.

The rearrangement links TRBV6-4 to TRBJ2-1; 7 nucleotides align to TRBD1. With 6 bases clipped from V and 5 bases from J, the junction kept 10 bases outside the gene matches. The CDR3 spans 15 residues. Germline-derived CDR1 and CDR2 are MRHNA and SNTAGT. CDR3 DNA: TGTGCCAGCAGCTACTTGGGGGACAGCAACAATGAGCAGTTCTTC. Translation gives CASSYLGDSNNEQFF.